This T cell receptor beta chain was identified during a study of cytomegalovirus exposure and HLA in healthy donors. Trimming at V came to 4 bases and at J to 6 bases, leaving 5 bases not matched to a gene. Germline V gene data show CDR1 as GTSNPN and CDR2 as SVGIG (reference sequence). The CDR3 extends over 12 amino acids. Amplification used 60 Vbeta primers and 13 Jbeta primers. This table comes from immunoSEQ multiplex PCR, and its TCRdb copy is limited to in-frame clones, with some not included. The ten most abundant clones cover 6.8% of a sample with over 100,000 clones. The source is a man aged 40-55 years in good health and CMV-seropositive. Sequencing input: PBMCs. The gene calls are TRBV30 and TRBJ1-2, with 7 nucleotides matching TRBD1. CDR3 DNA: TGTGCCTGGACTGTCACAGGGGATGGCTACACCTTC. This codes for CAWTVTGDGYTF.